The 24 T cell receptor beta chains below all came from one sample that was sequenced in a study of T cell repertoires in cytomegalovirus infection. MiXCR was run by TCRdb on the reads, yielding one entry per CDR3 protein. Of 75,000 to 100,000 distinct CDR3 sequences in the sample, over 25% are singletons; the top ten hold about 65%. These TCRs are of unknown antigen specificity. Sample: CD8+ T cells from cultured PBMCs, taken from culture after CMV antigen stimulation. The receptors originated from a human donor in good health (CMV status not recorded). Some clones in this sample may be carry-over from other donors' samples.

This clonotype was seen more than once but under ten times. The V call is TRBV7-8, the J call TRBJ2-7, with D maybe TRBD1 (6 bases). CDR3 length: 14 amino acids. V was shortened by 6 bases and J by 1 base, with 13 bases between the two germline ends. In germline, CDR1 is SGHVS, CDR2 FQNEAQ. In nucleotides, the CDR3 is TGTGCCAGCAGACCAGGGGCGGAGTCCTACGAGCAGTACTTC. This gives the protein CASRPGAESYEQYF.

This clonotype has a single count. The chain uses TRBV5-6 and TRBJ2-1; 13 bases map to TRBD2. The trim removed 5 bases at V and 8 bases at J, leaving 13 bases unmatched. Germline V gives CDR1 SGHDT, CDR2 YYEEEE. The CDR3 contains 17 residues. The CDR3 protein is CASRPTRLAGGWYEQFF. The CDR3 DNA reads TGTGCCAGCAGACCCACCCGACTAGCGGGGGGTTGGTATGAGCAGTTCTTC.

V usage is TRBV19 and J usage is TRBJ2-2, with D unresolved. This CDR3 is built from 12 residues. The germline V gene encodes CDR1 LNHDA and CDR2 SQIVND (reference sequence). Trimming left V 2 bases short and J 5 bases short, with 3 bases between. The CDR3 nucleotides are TGTGCCAGTAGTATAACTACCGGGGAGCTGTTTTTT. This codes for CASSITTGELFF.

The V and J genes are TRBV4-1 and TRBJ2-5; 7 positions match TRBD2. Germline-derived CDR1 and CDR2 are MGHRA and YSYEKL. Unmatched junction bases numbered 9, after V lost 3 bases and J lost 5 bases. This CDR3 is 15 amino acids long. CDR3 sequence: CASSHGLVGKETQYF. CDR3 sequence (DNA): TGCGCCAGCAGCCACGGACTAGTGGGGAAGGAGACCCAGTACTTC.

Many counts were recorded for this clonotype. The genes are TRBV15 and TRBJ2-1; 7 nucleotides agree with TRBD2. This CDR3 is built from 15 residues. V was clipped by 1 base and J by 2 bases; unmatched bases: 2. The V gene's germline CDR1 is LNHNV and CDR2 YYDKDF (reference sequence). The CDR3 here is CATSRGGGAYNEQFF. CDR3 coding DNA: TGTGCCACCAGCAGAGGTGGGGGGGCCTACAATGAGCAGTTCTTC.

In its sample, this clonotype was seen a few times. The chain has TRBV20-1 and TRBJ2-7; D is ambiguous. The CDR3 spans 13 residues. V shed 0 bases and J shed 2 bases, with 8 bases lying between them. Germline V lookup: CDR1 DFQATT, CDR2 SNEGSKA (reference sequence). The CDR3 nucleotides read TGCAGTGCTAGAGAGGTTCTAGCCTACGAGCAGTACTTC. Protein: CSAREVLAYEQYF.

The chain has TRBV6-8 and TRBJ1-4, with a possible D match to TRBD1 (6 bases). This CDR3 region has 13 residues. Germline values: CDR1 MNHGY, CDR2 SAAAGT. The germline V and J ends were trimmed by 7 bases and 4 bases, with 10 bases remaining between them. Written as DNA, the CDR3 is TGTGCCAGCAAGGGGACAATTAATGAAAAACTGTTTTTT. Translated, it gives CASKGTINEKLFF.

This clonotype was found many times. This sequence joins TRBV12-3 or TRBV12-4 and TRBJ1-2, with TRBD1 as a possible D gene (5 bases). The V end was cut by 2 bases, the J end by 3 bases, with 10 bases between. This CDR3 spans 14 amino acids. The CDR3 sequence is CASSLPAGYYGYTF. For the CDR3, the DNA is TGTGCCAGCAGTTTACCGGCAGGGTACTATGGCTACACCTTC.

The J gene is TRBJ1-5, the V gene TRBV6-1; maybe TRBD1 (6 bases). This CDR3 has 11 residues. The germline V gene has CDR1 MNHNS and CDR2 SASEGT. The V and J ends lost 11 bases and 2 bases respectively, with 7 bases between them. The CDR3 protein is CASGGNQPQHF. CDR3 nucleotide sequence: TGTGCCTCAGGGGGCAATCAGCCCCAGCATTTT.

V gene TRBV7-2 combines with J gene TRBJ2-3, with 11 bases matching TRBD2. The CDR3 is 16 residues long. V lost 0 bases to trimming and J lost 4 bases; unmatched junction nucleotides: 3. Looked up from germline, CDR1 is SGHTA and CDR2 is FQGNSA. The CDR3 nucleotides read TGTGCCAGCAGCTTAGCTCTAGCGGGGGGTTCAGATACGCAGTATTTT. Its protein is CASSLALAGGSDTQYF.

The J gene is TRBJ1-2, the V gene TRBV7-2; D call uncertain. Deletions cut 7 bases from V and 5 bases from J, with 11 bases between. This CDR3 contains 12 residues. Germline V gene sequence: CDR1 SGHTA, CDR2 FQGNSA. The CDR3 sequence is CASMQQPYGYTF. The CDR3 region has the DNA TGTGCCAGCATGCAACAGCCTTATGGCTACACCTTC.

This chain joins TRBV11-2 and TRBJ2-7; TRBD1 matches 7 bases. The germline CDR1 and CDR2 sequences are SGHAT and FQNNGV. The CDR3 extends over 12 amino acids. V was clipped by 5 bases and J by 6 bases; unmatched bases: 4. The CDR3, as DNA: TGTGCCAGCAGCGTACAGGGGTCCGAGCAGTACTTC. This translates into CASSVQGSEQYF.

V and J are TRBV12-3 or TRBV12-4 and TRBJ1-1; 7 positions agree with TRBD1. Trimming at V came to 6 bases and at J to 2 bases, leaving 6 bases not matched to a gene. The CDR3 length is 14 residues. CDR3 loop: CASSVGTVNTEAFF. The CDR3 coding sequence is TGTGCCAGCAGCGTGGGGACAGTAAACACTGAAGCTTTCTTT.

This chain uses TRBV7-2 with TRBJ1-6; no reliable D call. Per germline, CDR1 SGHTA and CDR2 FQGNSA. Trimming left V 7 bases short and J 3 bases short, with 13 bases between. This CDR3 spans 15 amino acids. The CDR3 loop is CASIPTGFYNSPLHF. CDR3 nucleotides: TGTGCCAGCATTCCTACGGGTTTCTATAATTCACCCCTCCACTTT.

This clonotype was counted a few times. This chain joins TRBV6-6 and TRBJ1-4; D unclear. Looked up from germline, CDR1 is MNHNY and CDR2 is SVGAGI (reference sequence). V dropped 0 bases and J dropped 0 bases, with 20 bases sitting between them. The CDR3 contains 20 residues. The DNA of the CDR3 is TGTGCCAGCAGTTACTCCCCTTCAGGTGTGATGGGTGCAACTAATGAAAAACTGTTTTTT. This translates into CASSYSPSGVMGATNEKLFF.

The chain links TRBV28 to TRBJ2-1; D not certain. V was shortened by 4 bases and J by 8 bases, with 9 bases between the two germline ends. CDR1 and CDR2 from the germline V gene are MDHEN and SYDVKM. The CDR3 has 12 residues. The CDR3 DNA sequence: TGTGCCAGCAGTTCGCTTTTACATGAGCAGTTCTTC. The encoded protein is CASSSLLHEQFF.

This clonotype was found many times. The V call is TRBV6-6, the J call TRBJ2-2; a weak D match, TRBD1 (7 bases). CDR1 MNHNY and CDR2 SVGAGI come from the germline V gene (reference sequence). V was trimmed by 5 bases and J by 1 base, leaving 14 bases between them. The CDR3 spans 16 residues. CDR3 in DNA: TGTGCCAGCAGTCATGCGGGACAGCAGAACACCGGGGAGCTGTTTTTT. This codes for CASSHAGQQNTGELFF.

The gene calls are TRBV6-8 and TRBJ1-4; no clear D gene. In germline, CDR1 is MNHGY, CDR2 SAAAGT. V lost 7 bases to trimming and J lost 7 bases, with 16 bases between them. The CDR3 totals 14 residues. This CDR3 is CASTILGSGEKLFF. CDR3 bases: TGTGCCAGCACCATACTCGGGTCTGGTGAAAAACTGTTTTTT.

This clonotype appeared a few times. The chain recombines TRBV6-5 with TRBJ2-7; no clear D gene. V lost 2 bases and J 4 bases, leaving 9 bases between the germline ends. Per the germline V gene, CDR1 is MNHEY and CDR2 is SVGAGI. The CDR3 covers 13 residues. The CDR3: CASSYDGKYEQYF. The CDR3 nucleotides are TGTGCCAGCAGTTACGACGGAAAATACGAGCAGTACTTC.

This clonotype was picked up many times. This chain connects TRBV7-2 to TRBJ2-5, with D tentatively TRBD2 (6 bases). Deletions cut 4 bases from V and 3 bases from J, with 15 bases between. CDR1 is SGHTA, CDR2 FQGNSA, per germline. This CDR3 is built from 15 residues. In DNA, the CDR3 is TGTGCCAGCAGCTCACCGGAGGAGGGAGAAGAGACCCAGTACTTC. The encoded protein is CASSSPEEGEETQYF.

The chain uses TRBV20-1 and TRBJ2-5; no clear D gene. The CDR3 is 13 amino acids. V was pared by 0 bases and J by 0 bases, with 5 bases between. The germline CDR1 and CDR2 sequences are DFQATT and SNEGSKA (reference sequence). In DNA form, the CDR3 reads TGCAGTGCTAGAGAGACGTACCAAGAGACCCAGTACTTC. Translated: CSARETYQETQYF.

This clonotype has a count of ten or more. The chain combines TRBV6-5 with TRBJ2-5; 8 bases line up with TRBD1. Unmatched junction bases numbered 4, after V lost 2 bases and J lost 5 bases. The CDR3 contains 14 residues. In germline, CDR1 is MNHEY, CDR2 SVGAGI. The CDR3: CASSYRRGRETQYF. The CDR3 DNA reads TGTGCCAGCAGTTACCGCAGGGGGCGTGAGACCCAGTACTTC.

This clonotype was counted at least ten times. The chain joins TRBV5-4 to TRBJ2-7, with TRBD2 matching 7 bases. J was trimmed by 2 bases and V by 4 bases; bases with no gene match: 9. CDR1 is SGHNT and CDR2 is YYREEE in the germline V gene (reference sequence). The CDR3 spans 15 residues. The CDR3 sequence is CASSPAWGGTYEQYF. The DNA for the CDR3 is TGTGCCAGCAGCCCAGCTTGGGGAGGGACCTACGAGCAGTACTTC.

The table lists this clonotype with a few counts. The CDR3 loop is CASSHGTGSSYEQYF. DNA for the CDR3: TGTGCCAGCAGCCATGGGACAGGTAGCTCCTACGAGCAGTACTTC. The V and J genes are TRBV7-9 and TRBJ2-7; 8 bases are shared with TRBD1. Germline assignment: CDR1 SEHNR and CDR2 FQNEAQ (reference sequence). This CDR3 has 15 amino acids. V was pared by 5 bases and J by 0 bases, with 6 bases of the junction left unmatched.